This TCR beta chain is from a study of CD8+ T cells in alopecia areata. Study context: A 6-month period off drug followed tofacitinib, which lasted 6 to 18 months.

This clone was seen a few times. Its antigen remains unknown. The CDR3 is 16 amino acids. Trimming cost V 3 bases and J 9 bases; bases outside gene matches: 8. Germline CDR1 is ENHRY and CDR2 is SYGVKD. Sequencing relied on a cDNA template that was reverse transcribed from extracted RNA. Some clones are missing from TCRdb's copy, which holds only in-frame ones; the method was immunoSEQ multiplex PCR. Among under 250,000 clones listed, 50% to 60% were seen once. The study, taken as a whole, reports: It was less clear whether patients shared TCRs than it was in mice, possibly because of HLA. Lesional scalp, notably in alopecia totalis/universalis, had clonality above that of normal scalp.

The chain is built from TRBV10-3 and TRBJ2-1; 13 positions match TRBD2. The starting material was CD4+ T cells sorted from blood, obtained at week 0. This receptor was identified in a human donor with alopecia areata. The CDR3 nucleotides are TGTGCCATCAGTGACCCCCGGACTAGCGGGAGTGGTGAGCAGTTCTTC. It translates to CAISDPRTSGSGEQFF.